Reported below is one T cell receptor (beta chain). V dropped 5 bases and J dropped 2; count of bases not matched to a gene: 2. CDR3 length: 14 residues. The germline CDR1 and CDR2 sequences are MNHEY and SMNVEV (reference sequence). This entry is derived from a study of blood T cell repertoires in COVID-19. Study information: COVID-19 samples collected from the United States, Italy and Spain covered acute and convalescent phases. Sources were T cells, B-cell-depleted T cells, or PBMCs; the material itself was cDNA or gDNA.

Only in-frame clones appear in the TCRdb table, and some are missing; sequencing was by immunoSEQ multiplex PCR. Of about 80,000 clones listed, about 80% are singletons. The TCR was taken from a middle-aged woman with active or convalescent COVID-19. What was sequenced was peripheral blood. The chain carries TRBV27 and TRBJ2-3; TRBD1 matches at 9 bases. CDR3 sequence: CASSNRGPTDTQYF. Here the CDR3 DNA reads TGTGCCAGCAGTAACAGGGGGCCCACAGATACGCAGTATTTT.